This TCR beta chain was captured by sequencing in a study of cytomegalovirus exposure and HLA in healthy donors. Study-level findings and limits: Sequencing depth roughly uniform across donors was assumed in presence/absence analyses. A few chains linked to CMV were shown in vitro to be specific for CMV antigens.

The junction had 7 bases not matched to a gene; V was cut back by 3 bases and J by 5 bases. In germline, CDR1 is SGHRS, CDR2 YFSETQ. The CDR3 spans 14 residues. Details on this clone: Its matching antigen is unknown.

Use of 60 Vbeta and 13 Jbeta primers characterized the PCR. Clones were read by immunoSEQ multiplex PCR, and TCRdb kept only the in-frame ones, dropping some. The sample has roughly 150,000 clones, roughly four fifths seen once. Sequences were obtained from PBMCs. This TCR derives from a man aged 40-49 years in good health and CMV-seronegative. This chain uses TRBV5-1 with TRBJ2-7; TRBD1 matches at 8 bases. The CDR3 region is CASSYRDRSDEQYF. In DNA, the CDR3 is TGCGCCAGCAGCTACCGGGACAGGTCTGACGAGCAGTACTTC. The full variable domain, rest sourced from reference TRBV5-1 and TRBJ2-7, is KAGVTQTPRYLIKTRGQQVTLSCSPISGHRSVSWYQQTPGQGLQFLFEYFSETQRNKGNFPGRFSGRQFSNSRSEMNVSTLELGDSALYLCASSYRDRSDEQYFGPGTRLTVT.